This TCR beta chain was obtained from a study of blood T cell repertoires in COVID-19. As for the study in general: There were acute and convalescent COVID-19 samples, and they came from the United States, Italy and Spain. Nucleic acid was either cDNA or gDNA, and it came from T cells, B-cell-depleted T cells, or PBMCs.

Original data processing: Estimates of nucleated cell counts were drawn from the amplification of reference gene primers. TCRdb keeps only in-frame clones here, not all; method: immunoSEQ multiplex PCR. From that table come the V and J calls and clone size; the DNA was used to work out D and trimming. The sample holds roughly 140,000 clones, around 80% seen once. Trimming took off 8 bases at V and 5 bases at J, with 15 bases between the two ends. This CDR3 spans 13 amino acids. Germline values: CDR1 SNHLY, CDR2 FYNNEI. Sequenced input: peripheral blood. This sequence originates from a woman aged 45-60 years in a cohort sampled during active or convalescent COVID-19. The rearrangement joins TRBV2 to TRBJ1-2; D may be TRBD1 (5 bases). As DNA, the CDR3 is TGTGCCAGCGGGGGGGAGGGTTGGTATGGCTACACCTTC. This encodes CASGGEGWYGYTF.